This T cell receptor beta chain emerged from a study of cytomegalovirus exposure and HLA in healthy donors. Study-level findings and limits: Later work showed greater clonal expansion in HLA-associated TCR beta chains than in equally common others. Testing in vitro showed a few CMV-associated chains specific for CMV antigens. For most TCR sequences rarity was the rule, although some public TCRs occurred in many donors.

The CDR3 sequence is 15 residues long. V shed 0 bases and J shed 2 bases, with 10 bases lying between them. Germline CDR1 and CDR2: SGHDN and FVKESK. A remark on this clone: The antigen is undetermined.

It was with 60 Vbeta and 13 Jbeta primers that the PCR ran. TCRdb keeps only in-frame clones here, not all; method: immunoSEQ multiplex PCR. Among 100,000 or so clones listed, around 81% were seen once. The J gene is TRBJ1-2, the V gene TRBV14; maybe TRBD1 (5 bases). The material sequenced was PBMCs. This TCR came from a man aged 40-49 years in good health and CMV-seropositive. The CDR3 sequence is CASSQERGLNYGYTF. The CDR3 DNA sequence: TGTGCCAGCAGCCAAGAACGGGGACTGAACTATGGCTACACCTTC.